A selection of T cell receptor beta chains follows, all from one sample in a study of blood T cell repertoires in COVID-19. Produced via immunoSEQ multiplex PCR; TCRdb's table is partial and in-frame only. The sample yields some 48,000 clones, around 84% seen once. The sequencing input was peripheral blood. These receptors were taken from a human donor in a cohort sampled during active COVID-19. CDR3s include the opening cysteine and the closing phenylalanine or tryptophan. Fields, in order: J gene, CDR3 length, clone size, V gene, D gene, CDR3 protein, CDR3 DNA. The D gene is left open where the match is weak. Clone size, where shown, is once, few, many, or a class for clones that have expanded.

>TRBJ1-2|13|NA|TRBV10-1|NA
CASSDDRPYGYTF
TGCGCCAGCAGCGACGACAGACCCTATGGCTACACCTTC
>TRBJ2-5|16|once|TRBV19|TRBD2
CASSIDILALQETQYF
TGTGCCAGTAGTATAGACATACTAGCGCTCCAAGAGACCCAGTACTTC
>TRBJ2-5|15|NA|TRBV28|TRBD1
CASSSPRQGSETQYF
TGTGCCAGCAGTTCGCCTAGACAGGGATCAGAGACCCAGTACTTC
>TRBJ2-7|15|NA|TRBV7-2|NA
CASSLGGPQGYEQYF
TGTGCCAGCAGCTTAGGGGGCCCCCAAGGCTACGAGCAGTACTTC
>TRBJ1-1|12|NA|TRBV18|NA
CASSPSLSEAFF
TGTGCCAGCTCACCGTCCCTCTCTGAAGCTTTCTTT
>TRBJ2-3|14|few|TRBV6-6|TRBD1
CATARGPDTDTQYF
TGTGCCACCGCGAGGGGGCCTGACACAGATACGCAGTATTTT
>TRBJ2-2|14|NA|TRBV6-5|NA
CASSYGQSTGELFF
TGTGCCAGCAGTTATGGACAGTCCACCGGGGAGCTGTTTTTT
>TRBJ2-7|13|once|TRBV2|TRBD2
CASSWTSPYEQYF
TGTGCCAGCAGTTGGACTAGCCCCTACGAGCAGTACTTC
>TRBJ1-2|13|once|TRBV13|NA
CASSLQKNYGYTF
TGTGCCAGCAGCTTACAGAAGAACTATGGCTACACCTTC
>TRBJ1-6|15|NA|TRBV7-3|TRBD1
CASSTRQGGNSPLHF
TGTGCCAGCAGCACCCGACAGGGGGGTAATTCACCCCTCCACTTT